This T cell receptor (beta chain) was captured by sequencing in a study of identical twins. MiXCR, run by TCRdb on the 5' RACE reads, gives a single entry per CDR3 protein. The sample contains fewer than 250,000 distinct CDR3 sequences, 6% to 8% of which appear only once. This CDR3 has 11 residues. CDR1 and CDR2 from the germline V gene are SQVTM and ANQGSEA. V was cut by 6 bases and J by 7 bases, with 10 bases left in between. In its sample, this clonotype was seen a few times. The sample was also reused in another study, on yellow fever vaccine responses in identical twins.

The TCR originated in a young woman in good health. V is TRBV29-1 and J is TRBJ2-1; no definite D call. The sample consisted of CD8+ T cells sorted from blood. The CDR3 DNA sequence: TGCAGCGTCCCCTATGGGAATGAGCAGTTCTTC. The encoded protein is CSVPYGNEQFF.